A selection of T cell receptor beta chains follows, all from one sample in a study of blood T cell repertoires in COVID-19. TCRdb keeps only in-frame clones here, not all; method: immunoSEQ multiplex PCR. Of about 120,000 clones listed, 70% to 80% were seen once; the top ten hold approximately 4.2%. What was sequenced was peripheral blood. The receptor source for this set is a woman over 75 with acute or convalescent COVID-19. Each CDR3 is given with its conserved first and last residue. The order of the fields is J gene, clone size, D gene, V gene, CDR3 protein, CDR3 DNA. A D gene is named only where the DNA matches it firmly. Clone size appears in some rows only: once, few, many, or a class for an expanded clone.

J gene: TRBJ1-2; clone size: NA; D gene: NA; V gene: TRBV27; CDR3 protein: CASSLSWTALGYTF; CDR3 DNA: TGTGCCAGCAGTTTATCCTGGACAGCTTTGGGCTACACCTTC
J gene: TRBJ2-2; clone size: NA; D gene: TRBD1; V gene: TRBV23-1; CDR3 protein: CASSRDRPTGELFF; CDR3 DNA: TGCGCCAGCAGTCGGGACAGGCCCACCGGGGAGCTGTTTTTT
J gene: TRBJ2-3; clone size: NA; D gene: NA; V gene: TRBV11-3; CDR3 protein: CASSLGSGSGADTQYF; CDR3 DNA: TGTGCCAGCAGCTTAGGATCCGGGAGTGGGGCAGATACGCAGTATTTT
J gene: TRBJ2-7; clone size: NA; D gene: TRBD2; V gene: TRBV19; CDR3 protein: CASSRLAGDTYEQYF; CDR3 DNA: TGTGCCAGTAGCCGACTAGCGGGAGATACCTACGAGCAGTACTTC
J gene: TRBJ2-7; clone size: NA; D gene: NA; V gene: TRBV5-6; CDR3 protein: CASRLFVTSSYEQYF; CDR3 DNA: TGTGCCAGCAGACTATTTGTTACCAGCTCCTACGAGCAGTACTTC
J gene: TRBJ1-2; clone size: few; D gene: TRBD1; V gene: TRBV29-1; CDR3 protein: CSAGQGQDYGYTF; CDR3 DNA: TGCAGCGCTGGACAGGGCCAGGACTATGGCTACACCTTC
J gene: TRBJ2-3; clone size: NA; D gene: NA; V gene: TRBV2; CDR3 protein: CASSLTVAGDTQYF; CDR3 DNA: TGTGCCAGCAGCCTGACCGTAGCCGGAGATACGCAGTATTTT
J gene: TRBJ1-5; clone size: NA; D gene: NA; V gene: TRBV10-3; CDR3 protein: CAIRLTDLISNQPQHF; CDR3 DNA: TGTGCCATCAGACTGACAGACCTGATTAGCAATCAGCCCCAGCATTTT
J gene: TRBJ2-5; clone size: NA; D gene: TRBD1; V gene: TRBV10-1; CDR3 protein: CASSSGRGNQETQYF; CDR3 DNA: TGCGCCAGCAGTTCCGGCAGGGGGAATCAAGAGACCCAGTACTTC
J gene: TRBJ2-5; clone size: NA; D gene: TRBD2; V gene: TRBV19; CDR3 protein: CASSPLTSGGQETQYF; CDR3 DNA: TGTGCCAGTAGTCCTCTGACTAGCGGGGGGCAAGAGACCCAGTACTTC
J gene: TRBJ2-6; clone size: NA; D gene: NA; V gene: TRBV28; CDR3 protein: CASSSGRGNRANVLTF; CDR3 DNA: TGTGCCAGCAGTTCTGGAAGGGGTAATAGGGCCAACGTCCTGACTTTC
J gene: TRBJ1-2; clone size: NA; D gene: NA; V gene: TRBV19; CDR3 protein: CASSIVGARYGYTF; CDR3 DNA: TGTGCCAGTAGTATCGTGGGGGCGCGGTATGGCTACACCTTC
J gene: TRBJ1-6; clone size: NA; D gene: NA; V gene: TRBV12-5; CDR3 protein: CASGLAGKSPLHF; CDR3 DNA: TGTGCTAGTGGTTTGGCAGGGAAATCACCCCTCCACTTT
J gene: TRBJ1-1; clone size: NA; D gene: NA; V gene: TRBV18; CDR3 protein: CASLREAWNTEAFF; CDR3 DNA: TGTGCCAGCTTGAGGGAGGCCTGGAACACTGAAGCTTTCTTT
J gene: TRBJ1-6; clone size: NA; D gene: TRBD1; V gene: TRBV4-3; CDR3 protein: CASSQQGALSSSPLHF; CDR3 DNA: TGCGCCAGCAGCCAACAGGGGGCGCTATCCAGTTCACCCCTCCACTTT
J gene: TRBJ2-5; clone size: NA; D gene: TRBD2; V gene: TRBV19; CDR3 protein: CASSRSSGAQETQYF; CDR3 DNA: TGTGCCAGTAGTCGGTCTAGCGGAGCCCAAGAGACCCAGTACTTC
J gene: TRBJ1-6; clone size: NA; D gene: NA; V gene: TRBV7-2; CDR3 protein: CASSLVGGASPLHF; CDR3 DNA: TGTGCCAGCAGCTTAGTCGGTGGGGCCTCACCCCTCCACTTT